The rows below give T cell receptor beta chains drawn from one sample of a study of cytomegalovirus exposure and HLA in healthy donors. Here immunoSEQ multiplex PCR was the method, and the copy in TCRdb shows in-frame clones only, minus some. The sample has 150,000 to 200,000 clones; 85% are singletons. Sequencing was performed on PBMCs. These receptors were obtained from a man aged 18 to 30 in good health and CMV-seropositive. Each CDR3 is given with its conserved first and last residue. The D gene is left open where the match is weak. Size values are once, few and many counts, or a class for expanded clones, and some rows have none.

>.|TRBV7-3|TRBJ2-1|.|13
CASSFYIYNEQFF
TGTGCCAGCAGCTTTTATATCTACAATGAGCAGTTCTTC
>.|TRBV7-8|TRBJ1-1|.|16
CASSLASRGLNTEAFF
TGTGCCAGCAGCTTAGCAAGCCGAGGGCTGAACACTGAAGCTTTCTTT
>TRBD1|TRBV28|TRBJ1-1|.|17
CASSLVGQGAMNTEAFF
TGTGCCAGCAGTTTAGTCGGACAGGGGGCCATGAACACTGAAGCTTTCTTT
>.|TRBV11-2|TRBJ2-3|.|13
CASSLVQGGTQYF
TGTGCCAGCAGCTTAGTTCAGGGTGGTACGCAGTATTTT
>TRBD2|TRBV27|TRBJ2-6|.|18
CASRALAGGPGGANVLTF
TGTGCCAGCAGGGCACTAGCGGGGGGGCCAGGAGGGGCCAACGTCCTGACTTTC
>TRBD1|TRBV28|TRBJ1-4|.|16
CASSFSPGQQNEKLFF
TGTGCCAGCAGCTTCTCCCCGGGACAGCAAAATGAAAAACTGTTTTTT
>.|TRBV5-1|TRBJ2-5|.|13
CASSWDIQETQYF
TGCGCCAGCAGCTGGGACATTCAAGAGACCCAGTACTTC
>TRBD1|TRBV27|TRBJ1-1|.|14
CASSEGTGVTEAFF
TGTGCCAGCAGCGAGGGGACAGGGGTCACTGAAGCTTTCTTT
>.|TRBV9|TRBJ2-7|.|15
CASSVEDSGSYEQYF
TGTGCCAGCAGCGTAGAGGATAGCGGATCCTACGAGCAGTACTTC
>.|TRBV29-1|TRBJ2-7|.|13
CSVVWSSSYEQYF
TGCAGCGTTGTATGGTCCAGCTCCTACGAGCAGTACTTC
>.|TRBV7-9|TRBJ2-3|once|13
CASSPSSTDTQYF
TGTGCCAGCAGCCCCTCCAGCACAGATACGCAGTATTTT
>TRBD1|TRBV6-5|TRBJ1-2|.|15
CASSYFPGGADGYTF
TGTGCCAGCAGTTACTTCCCAGGGGGCGCAGATGGCTACACCTTC
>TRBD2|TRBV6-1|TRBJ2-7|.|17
CASSVGTSGHLRREQYF
TGTGCCAGCAGTGTAGGAACTAGCGGGCACCTCCGCAGGGAGCAGTACTTC
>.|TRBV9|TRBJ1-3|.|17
CASSVGEGGYKGNTIYF
TGTGCCAGCAGCGTAGGGGAGGGTGGATACAAAGGAAACACCATATATTTT
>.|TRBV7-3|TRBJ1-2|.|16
CASSLGGTEITNGYTF
TGTGCCAGCAGCTTAGGGGGCACAGAAATTACCAATGGCTACACCTTC
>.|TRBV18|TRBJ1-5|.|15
CASSPEAGGNQPQHF
TGTGCCAGCTCACCAGAAGCAGGGGGCAATCAGCCCCAGCATTTT
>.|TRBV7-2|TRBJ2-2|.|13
CASSRVLAGELFF
TGTGCCAGCAGCCGAGTACTAGCCGGGGAGCTGTTTTTT
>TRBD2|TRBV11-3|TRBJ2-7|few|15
CASSPGLAGAEEQYF
TGTGCCAGCAGCCCGGGACTAGCGGGGGCGGAGGAGCAGTACTTC
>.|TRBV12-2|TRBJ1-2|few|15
CASRSGGNSNYGYTF
TGTGCAAGTCGCTCCGGAGGGAATTCTAACTATGGCTACACCTTC
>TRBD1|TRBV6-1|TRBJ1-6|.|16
CASSERLGTGSSPLHF
TGTGCCAGCAGTGAAAGGTTAGGGACAGGGTCCTCACCCCTCCACTTT
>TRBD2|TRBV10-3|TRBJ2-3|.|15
CAITATSGSTDTQYF
TGTGCCATTACGGCCACTAGCGGGAGTACAGATACGCAGTATTTT
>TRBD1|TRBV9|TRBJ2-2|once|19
CASSVGPGGDRVPPGELFF
TGTGCCAGCAGCGTAGGACCCGGCGGGGACAGGGTTCCCCCCGGGGAGCTGTTTTTT
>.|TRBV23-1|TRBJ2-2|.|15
CASSQKRGCTGELFF
TGCGCCAGCAGTCAAAAGAGGGGGTGCACCGGGGAGCTGTTTTTT
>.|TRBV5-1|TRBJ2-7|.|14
CASSQSTGWYEQYF
TGCGCCAGCAGCCAGAGTACCGGGTGGTACGAGCAGTACTTC
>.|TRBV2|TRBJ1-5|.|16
CASSEEVTGNNQPQHF
TGTGCCAGCAGTGAAGAGGTTACGGGGAACAATCAGCCCCAGCATTTT
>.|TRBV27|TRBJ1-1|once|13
CASSLSLNTEAFF
TGTGCCAGCAGTTTATCCTTGAACACTGAAGCTTTCTTT
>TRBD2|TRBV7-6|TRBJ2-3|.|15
CASSSGLAGADTQYF
TGTGCCAGCAGTTCGGGACTAGCGGGAGCAGATACGCAGTATTTT
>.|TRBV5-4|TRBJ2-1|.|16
CASSSGQVGSYNEQFF
TGTGCCAGCAGCTCGGGACAAGTCGGGTCCTACAATGAGCAGTTCTTC
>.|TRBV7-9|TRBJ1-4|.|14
CASSPGAPNEKLFF
TGTGCCAGCAGCCCAGGGGCTCCTAATGAAAAACTGTTTTTT
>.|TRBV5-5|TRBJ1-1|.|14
CASSLDQINTEAFF
TGTGCCAGCAGCTTAGATCAGATTAACACTGAAGCTTTCTTT
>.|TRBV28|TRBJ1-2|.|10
CASSSRGYTF
TGTGCCAGCAGTTCCCGGGGCTACACCTTC
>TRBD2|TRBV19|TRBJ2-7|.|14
CASASSGRPYEQYF
TGTGCCAGCGCTAGTAGCGGGCGTCCCTACGAGCAGTACTTC
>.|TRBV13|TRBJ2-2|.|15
CASSLEAANTGELFF
TGTGCCAGCAGCTTAGAAGCGGCGAACACCGGGGAGCTGTTTTTT
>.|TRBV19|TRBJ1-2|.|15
CASSKSGLPNYGYTF
TGTGCCAGTAGTAAATCAGGGCTTCCTAACTATGGCTACACCTTC
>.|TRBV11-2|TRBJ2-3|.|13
CASSLAAGDTQYF
TGTGCCAGCAGCTTAGCTGCGGGGGATACGCAGTATTTT
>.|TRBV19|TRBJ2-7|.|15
CASSMAKAGTYEQYF
TGTGCCAGTAGTATGGCCAAGGCAGGGACCTACGAGCAGTACTTC
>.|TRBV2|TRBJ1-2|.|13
CASSGAPSTGYTF
TGTGCCAGCAGTGGGGCCCCCTCGACGGGCTACACCTTC
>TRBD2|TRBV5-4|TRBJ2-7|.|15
CASSRSGTSSYEQYF
TGTGCCAGCAGTCGGTCCGGGACTAGCTCCTACGAGCAGTACTTC
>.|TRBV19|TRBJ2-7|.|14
CASSTAGRFNEQYF
TGTGCCAGTAGTACCGCGGGACGCTTCAACGAGCAGTACTTC